This TCR beta chain was sequenced during a study of control samples from healthy donors and cancer patients (dated by TCRdb to the early 2020s). Points on this clone: Its antigen is not yet known. No much larger clone exists at a distance of one base, and base qualities are not known.

Including cysteine and phenylalanine, the CDR3 has 15 amino acids. The CDR3 DNA has 45 bases and is translated from base 1. V drops 3 bases and J drops 0 bases, leaving 6 bases in between. CDR1 and CDR2 (SGHTA, FQGTGA) derive from the germline V gene. Library prep was done by the immunoSEQ multiplex PCR assay. Imported from immuneACCESS, the table was reduced by TCRdb to in-frame sequences with V and J called. These copies leave out some clones; in studies compared against another copy, an unresolved V gene accounts for under half, and the cause of the remainder is not known. The sample contains hundreds of thousands of clones, approximately 92% of them found a single time. Together, the top ten hold around 6.8% of the sample.

Recombination joined TRBV7-3 with TRBJ2-6, with no confidently assigned D gene. The sequenced sample consisted of PBMCs. The clonotype comes from a man between 40 and 49 years old with head and neck cancer. The CDR3 region reads CASSFSASGANVLTF. The DNA reads as follows: TGTGCCAGCAGCTTCTCAGCCTCTGGGGCCAACGTCCTGACTTTC. The variable domain in full, with residues beyond the CDR3 obtained from the reference TRBV7-3 and TRBJ2-6 genes, is GAGVSQTPSNKVTEKGKYVELRCDPISGHTALYWYRQSLGQGPEFLIYFQGTGAADDSGLPNDRFFAVRPEGSVSTLKIQRTERGDSAVYLCASSFSASGANVLTFGAGSRLTVL.